These 26 T cell receptor beta chains were sequenced from one sample in a study of blood T cell repertoires in COVID-19 (dated by TCRdb to about 2020). The method was the immunoSEQ multiplex PCR assay. Drawn from immuneACCESS, this table holds only the in-frame rearrangements with V and J called that TCRdb kept. Clones are partly lost; checked studies trace under half to an unresolved V gene and leave the rest unexplained. The table for this sample lists fewer than 250,000 clones; about 87% of them were counted only once. In total, the top ten clones hold 1.5% to 2% of the sample. The source material was peripheral blood. Receptors were obtained from a man between 65 and 85 years old with acute or convalescent COVID-19.

The chain carries TRBV10-3 and TRBJ2-7; 9 bases map to TRBD2. Germline-derived CDR1 and CDR2 are ENHRY and SYGVKD. V lost 0 bases and J lost 7; bases outside the gene matches: 19. The CDR3 has 19 residues. CDR3 coding DNA: TGTGCCATCAGTGAGTCGAGTTTAGCGGGAGACTGGATGACGCGGGAGCAGTACTTC. Residues: CAISESSLAGDWMTREQYF.

Of note for this clone: Germline and junction disagree at one end, which may indicate a read error. V gene TRBV14 combines with J gene TRBJ2-2; 7 bases fit TRBD1. The CDR3 loop spans 12 amino acids. Germline CDR1 and CDR2: SGHDN and FVKESK. The DNA for the CDR3 is TGTGCCAGCAGGCAAGAACCTCAGGGGGACTTTTTT. Protein product: CASRQEPQGDFF.

The rearrangement joins TRBV4-2 to TRBJ2-1; 7 bases fit TRBD1. V was pared by 4 bases and J by 0 bases, with 6 bases of the junction left unmatched. Germline V gives CDR1 LGHNA, CDR2 YNFKEQ. CDR3 size: 16 residues. CDR3 protein: CASSPGRDSSYNEQFF. The CDR3 DNA sequence: TGTGCCAGCAGCCCGGGCCGGGACAGCTCCTACAATGAGCAGTTCTTC.

The rearrangement joins TRBV6-5 to TRBJ2-5, with unresolved D. The germline V and J ends were trimmed by 1 base and 2 bases, with 8 bases remaining between them. The CDR3 spans 14 residues. Per germline, CDR1 MNHEY and CDR2 SVGAGI. The CDR3 nucleotides read TGTGCCAGCAGTTACTTTGGGCAGCAAGAGACCCAGTACTTC. Protein product: CASSYFGQQETQYF.

The rearrangement joins TRBV7-3 to TRBJ1-1; D gene ambiguous. CDR1 and CDR2 (germline): SGHTA, FQGTGA. Trimming took 4 bases from V and 0 from J, leaving 6 bases between them. The CDR3 runs 13 residues. CDR3 region: CASSSHMNTEAFF. In nucleotides, the CDR3 is TGTGCCAGCAGCTCCCACATGAACACTGAAGCTTTCTTT. Together with reference TRBV7-3 and TRBJ1-1, the CDR3 gives the full variable domain: GAGVSQTPSNKVTEKGKYVELRCDPISGHTALYWYRQSLGQGPEFLIYFQGTGAADDSGLPNDRFFAVRPEGSVSTLKIQRTERGDSAVYLCASSSHMNTEAFFGQGTRLTVV.

A single count supports this clone. The rearrangement uses TRBV6-5 and TRBJ1-1; D perhaps matches TRBD1 (5 bases). The germline CDR1 and CDR2 sequences are MNHEY and SVGAGI. Trimming took 6 bases from V and 4 from J, leaving 12 bases between them. The CDR3 loop spans 13 amino acids. CDR3 sequence (DNA): TGTGCCAGCAGGCTCGGGGGAGGCACTGAAGCTTTCTTT. This encodes CASRLGGGTEAFF.

The chain links TRBV29-1 to TRBJ1-2; D is ambiguous. The V end lost 2 bases, the J end lost 4 bases, and 11 bases lay between the germline ends. This CDR3 comprises 13 residues. CDR1 is SQVTM and CDR2 is ANQGSEA in the germline V gene. The DNA for the CDR3 is TGCAGCGTTGAAAGGAGACTAAGCTATGGCTACACCTTC. Its translation: CSVERRLSYGYTF.

CDR3 protein: CASSLGRYTDTQYF. In DNA, the CDR3 is TGTGCCAGCAGCTTGGGCAGATACACAGATACGCAGTATTTT. The V and J genes are TRBV11-1 and TRBJ2-3; D remains unclear. The CDR3 is 14 amino acids. V gave up 3 bases and J gave up 2 bases, with 9 bases separating them. Germline V gene lookup returns CDR1 SGHAT and CDR2 FQDESV (reference sequence). The variable domain in full, completed from reference TRBV11-1 and TRBJ2-3, reads EAEVAQSPRYKITEKSQAVAFWCDPISGHATLYWYRQILGQGPELLVQFQDESVVDDSQLPKDRFSAERLKGVDSTLKIQPAELGDSAMYLCASSLGRYTDTQYFGPGTRLTVL.

The chain uses TRBV7-2 and TRBJ1-2; maybe TRBD1 (6 bases). This CDR3 contains 17 residues. Germline CDR1 reads SGHTA; CDR2 reads FQGNSA. Trimming left V 2 bases short and J 3 bases short, with 19 bases between. The CDR3 nucleotides read TGTGCCAGCAGCTTAAGCTTAACTGCAGGGGATTACTATGGCTACACCTTC. Protein sequence: CASSLSLTAGDYYGYTF.

The CDR3 here is CASSLVGRRRLGGNTIYF. The DNA for the CDR3 is TGTGCCAGCAGCTTAGTGGGGCGTCGCAGGCTCGGTGGAAACACCATATATTTT. The gene calls are TRBV7-9 and TRBJ1-3; D is perhaps TRBD1 (5 bases). From germline, CDR1 is SEHNR and CDR2 FQNEAQ (reference sequence). V lost 1 base to trimming and J lost 3 bases, with 19 bases between them. This CDR3 is built from 18 residues. Full variable domain (remainder filled in from reference TRBV7-9 and TRBJ1-3): DTGVSQNPRHKITKRGQNVTFRCDPISEHNRLYWYRQTLGQGPEFLTYFQNEAQLEKSRLLSDRFSAERPKGSFSTLEIQRTEQGDSAMYLCASSLVGRRRLGGNTIYFGEGSWLTVV.

This chain links TRBV6-5 with TRBJ2-3; 9 nucleotides match TRBD2. The V gene's germline CDR1 is MNHEY and CDR2 SVGAGI. The V gene end was trimmed by 8 bases and the J gene end by 4 bases; junction bases not matched to a gene: 7. The CDR3 consists of 14 residues. The CDR3 DNA is TGTGCCAGCGCACGACTAGCGGAGTCAGATACGCAGTATTTT. This codes for CASARLAESDTQYF.

This sequence joins TRBV25-1 and TRBJ2-3; unclear D gene. Germline V gene sequence: CDR1 MGHDK, CDR2 SYGVNS. Trimming took 3 bases from V and 7 from J, leaving 8 bases between them. The CDR3 is 12 amino acids. CDR3: CASSDSGYTQYF. CDR3 bases: TGTGCCAGCAGTGATTCAGGTTATACGCAGTATTTT.

As DNA, the CDR3 is TGTGCCAGCACTAAAGACACTTATAGAGACAATGAGCAGTTCTTC. Translated, it gives CASTKDTYRDNEQFF. V is TRBV25-1 and J is TRBJ2-1; D uncertain. V was pared by 7 bases and J by 5 bases, with 18 bases between. The CDR3 has 15 residues. CDR1 MGHDK and CDR2 SYGVNS come from the germline V gene.

This clone appeared a single time. V gene TRBV15 combines with J gene TRBJ2-1; TRBD2 matches 9 bases. The CDR3 runs to 16 residues. Trimming at V came to 4 bases and at J to 4 bases, leaving 8 bases not matched to a gene. Germline assignment: CDR1 LNHNV and CDR2 YYDKDF (reference sequence). The CDR3 region is CATSTPGLASYNEQFF. CDR3 in DNA: TGTGCCACCAGCACACCGGGACTAGCTTCATACAATGAGCAGTTCTTC.

The chain is built from TRBV3-1 (or the pseudogene TRBV3-2) and TRBJ2-7; TRBD1 matches 12 bases. The V gene's germline CDR1 is LGHDT and CDR2 YNNKEL (reference sequence). V was clipped by 7 bases and J by 6 bases; unmatched bases: 7. The CDR3 contains 14 residues. Here the CDR3 reads CASTMGQGAIEQYF. In nucleotides, the CDR3 is TGTGCCAGCACCATGGGACAGGGGGCGATCGAGCAGTACTTC.

The V gene is TRBV11-2, the J gene TRBJ2-1; no reliable D call. V was clipped by 5 bases and J by 1 base, with 9 bases between them. The CDR3 sequence is 14 residues long. The germline CDR1 and CDR2 sequences are SGHAT and FQNNGV. The CDR3 here is CASSQSDSYNEQFF. The CDR3 bases are TGTGCCAGCAGCCAGTCTGATTCCTACAATGAGCAGTTCTTC.

V and J are TRBV5-4 and TRBJ2-2, with 9 bases matching TRBD2. Germline V gene data show CDR1 as SGHNT and CDR2 as YYREEE (reference sequence). This CDR3 is 16 amino acids long. V was clipped by 2 bases and J by 2 bases; unmatched bases: 4. In DNA form, the CDR3 reads TGTGCCAGCAGCTTAGGCGGGAGGGGCAACACCGGGGAGCTGTTTTTT. Protein: CASSLGGRGNTGELFF.

This clone came up once. V and J are TRBV7-2 and TRBJ1-1; no clear D gene. Germline CDR1 is SGHTA and CDR2 is FQGNSA. The CDR3 totals 14 residues. V lost 0 bases and J 7 bases, leaving 12 bases between the germline ends. In DNA, the CDR3 is TGTGCCAGCAGCTTAGCGGGCCAACGGGGTGAAGCTTTCTTT. This sequence encodes CASSLAGQRGEAFF.

This sequence joins TRBV5-3 and TRBJ1-5, with TRBD1 identical over 7 bases. TRBV5-3 is treated as an ORF (open reading frame) with a function not yet certain. Unmatched junction bases numbered 12, after V lost 6 bases and J lost 3 bases. This CDR3 is 16 amino acids long. CDR3 residues: CARTGQDSLLNQPQHF. Written as DNA, the CDR3 is TGTGCCAGAACCGGACAGGATTCTCTGCTCAATCAGCCCCAGCATTTT.

CDR3 nucleotides: TGCAGTGCTAGTCAGGCGGGTCCGTACGAGCAGTACTTC. Its translation: CSASQAGPYEQYF. This chain connects TRBV20-1 to TRBJ2-7; D perhaps matches TRBD2 (5 bases). CDR3 length equals 13 residues. V was pared by 3 bases and J by 4 bases, with 13 bases between. Germline values: CDR1 DFQATT, CDR2 SNEGSKA (reference sequence).

The chain carries TRBV5-6 and TRBJ1-2; TRBD1 agrees at 10 bases. CDR1 is SGHDT, CDR2 YYEEEE, per germline. The CDR3 spans 17 residues. The V segment lost 2 bases and the J segment 0 bases; nucleotides outside the gene matches: 7. CDR3 coding DNA: TGTGCCAGCAGCTTAGACAGGGGGCTAGGAACTAACTATGGCTACACCTTC. This sequence encodes CASSLDRGLGTNYGYTF. Supplemented by reference TRBV5-6 and TRBJ1-2, the full variable domain reads DAGVTQSPTHLIKTRGQQVTLRCSPKSGHDTVSWYQQALGQGPQFIFQYYEEEERQRGNFPDRFSGHQFPNYSSELNVNALLLGDSALYLCASSLDRGLGTNYGYTFGSGTRLTVV.

This clone was seen a few times. The chain is built from TRBV7-9 and TRBJ1-1; 8 bases are a match to TRBD1. The V segment lost 5 bases and the J segment 2 bases; nucleotides outside the gene matches: 13. Germline loops: CDR1 SEHNR, CDR2 FQNEAQ (reference sequence). This CDR3 is 17 amino acids long. The CDR3 spells CASSLRWDRRTNTEAFF. The CDR3 nucleotides read TGTGCCAGCAGCCTTAGGTGGGACAGGCGCACCAACACTGAAGCTTTCTTT.

In its sample, this clone was seen a few times. V usage is TRBV28 and J usage is TRBJ2-2, with 10 bases that match TRBD2. From germline, CDR1 is MDHEN and CDR2 SYDVKM. The V and J ends lost 8 bases and 5 bases, in that order; junction bases with no gene match: 5. The CDR3 sequence is 14 residues long. The DNA for the CDR3 is TGTGCCAGCGCGCCGGGACTAGCGACCGGGGAGCTGTTTTTT. Its protein product is CASAPGLATGELFF.

The chain uses TRBV3-1 (or the pseudogene TRBV3-2) and TRBJ2-5; 7 bases align to TRBD1. The CDR3 contains 16 residues. CDR1 is LGHDT, CDR2 YNNKEL, per germline (reference sequence). J lost 6 bases, V lost 0 bases, and 10 bases had no gene match. Written as DNA, the CDR3 is TGTGCCAGCAGCCAAGATAGGGAAAGGGGGCGACAGACCCAGTACTTC. This codes for CASSQDRERGRQTQYF.

The V and J genes are TRBV6-4 and TRBJ2-3; TRBD1 agrees at 10 bases. The V segment lost 6 bases and the J segment 6 bases; nucleotides outside the gene matches: 9. The CDR3 totals 15 residues. Looked up from germline, CDR1 is MRHNA and CDR2 is SNTAGT. The CDR3 sequence: CASSPFPGQGDTQYF. The CDR3 DNA reads as TGTGCCAGCAGCCCATTCCCGGGACAGGGGGATACGCAGTATTTT.

CDR3 region: CATSETAGLEETQYF. CDR3 nucleotides: TGTGCCACCAGTGAAACGGCAGGCTTAGAAGAGACCCAGTACTTC. The rearrangement joins TRBV24-1 to TRBJ2-5; no firm D call. Germline V gene sequence: CDR1 KGHDR, CDR2 SFDVKD. This CDR3 spans 15 amino acids. V shed 4 bases and J shed 3 bases, with 14 bases lying between them.